This T cell receptor (beta chain) comes out of a study of control samples from healthy donors and cancer patients (dated by TCRdb to about 2020). Library preparation employed the immunoSEQ multiplex PCR assay. TCRdb re-hosts the immuneACCESS table, in-frame sequences only. Its copies lack some clones; in the studies checked, an unresolved V gene accounts for under half of them, and the cause for the rest is not known. This sample comprises over 150,000 clones, approximately 94% of them detected only once. The ten largest clones add up to 5.5% to 6% of the sample. Turning to this clone: Its antigen is not yet known. Nothing much larger sits one base from this clone, and base qualities are not available.

Including cysteine and phenylalanine, the CDR3 has 13 amino acids. CDR3 DNA is the only sequence kept; it has 39 bases, read in frame from the first base. The germline V gene provides CDR1 SQVTM and CDR2 ANQGSEA. Relative to germline, V is 3 bases shorter and J is 5 bases shorter, with 14 bases between their ends. This TCR was recovered from a man aged 35 to 55 in good health. Recombination linked TRBV29-1 to TRBJ2-7; the D gene is possibly TRBD1, with 5 bases matching. Input material: blood. The nucleotide sequence reads as follows: TGCAGCGTTGATGGGCAGGGCACCCACGAGCAGTACTTC. Its coded protein is CSVDGQGTHEQYF.